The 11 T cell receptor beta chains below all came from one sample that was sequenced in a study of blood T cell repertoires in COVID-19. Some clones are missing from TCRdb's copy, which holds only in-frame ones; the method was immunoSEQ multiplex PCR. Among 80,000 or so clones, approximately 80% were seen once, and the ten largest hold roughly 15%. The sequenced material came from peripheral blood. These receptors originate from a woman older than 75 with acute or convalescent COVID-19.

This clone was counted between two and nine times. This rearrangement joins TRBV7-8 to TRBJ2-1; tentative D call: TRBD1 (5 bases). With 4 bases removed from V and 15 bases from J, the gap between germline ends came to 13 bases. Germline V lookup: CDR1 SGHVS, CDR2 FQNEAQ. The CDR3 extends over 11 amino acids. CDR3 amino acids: CASSSRGFRFF. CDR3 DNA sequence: TGTGCCAGCAGCTCTAGGGGATTTCGGTTCTTC. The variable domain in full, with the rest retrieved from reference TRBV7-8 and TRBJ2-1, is GAGVSQSPRYKVAKRGQDVALRCDPISGHVSLFWYQQALGQGPEFLTYFQNEAQLDKSGLPSDRFFAERPEGSVSTLKIQRTQQEDSAVYLCASSSRGFRFFGPGTRLTVL.

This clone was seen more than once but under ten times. The CDR3 DNA sequence: TGTGCCTGCCCTACGTCAGGAATCTATGGCTACACCTTC. Amino acid sequence: CACPTSGIYGYTF. This sequence joins TRBV30 and TRBJ1-2; D uncertain. From germline, CDR1 is GTSNPN and CDR2 SVGIG (reference sequence). Trimming cost V 6 bases and J 4 bases, with 15 bases left between them. This CDR3 is built from 13 residues.

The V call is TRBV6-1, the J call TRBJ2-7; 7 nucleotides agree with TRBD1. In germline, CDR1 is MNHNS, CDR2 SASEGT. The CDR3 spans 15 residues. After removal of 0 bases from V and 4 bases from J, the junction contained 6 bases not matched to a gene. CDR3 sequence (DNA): TGTGCCAGCAGTGAAGCCGAGGGGGCCCCGTACGAGCAGTACTTC. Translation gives CASSEAEGAPYEQYF.

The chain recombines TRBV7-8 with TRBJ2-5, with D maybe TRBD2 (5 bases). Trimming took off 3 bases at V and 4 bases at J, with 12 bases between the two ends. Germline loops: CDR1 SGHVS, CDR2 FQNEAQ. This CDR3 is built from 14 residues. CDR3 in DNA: TGTGCCAGCAGCTTTGGGCGGGCTGGAGAGACCCAGTACTTC. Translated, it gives CASSFGRAGETQYF.

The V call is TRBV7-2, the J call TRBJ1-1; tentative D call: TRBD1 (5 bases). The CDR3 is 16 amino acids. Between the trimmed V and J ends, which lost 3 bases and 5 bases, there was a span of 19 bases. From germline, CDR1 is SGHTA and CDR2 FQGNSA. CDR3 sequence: CASSLGVGGLRTEAFF. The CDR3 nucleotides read TGTGCCAGCAGCTTGGGGGTAGGAGGACTAAGGACTGAAGCTTTCTTT.

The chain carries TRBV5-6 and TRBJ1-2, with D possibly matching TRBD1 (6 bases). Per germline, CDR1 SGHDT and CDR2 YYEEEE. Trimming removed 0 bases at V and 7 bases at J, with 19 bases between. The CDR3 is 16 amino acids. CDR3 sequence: CASSLDGAHRAAGYTF. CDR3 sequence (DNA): TGTGCCAGCAGCTTGGATGGGGCCCACAGGGCGGCTGGCTACACCTTC.

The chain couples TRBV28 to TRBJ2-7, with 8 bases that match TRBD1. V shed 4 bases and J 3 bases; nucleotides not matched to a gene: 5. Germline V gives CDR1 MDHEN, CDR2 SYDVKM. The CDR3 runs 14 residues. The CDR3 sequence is CASSSPGGGYEQYF. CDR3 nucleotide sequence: TGTGCCAGCAGTTCCCCAGGGGGCGGCTACGAGCAGTACTTC.

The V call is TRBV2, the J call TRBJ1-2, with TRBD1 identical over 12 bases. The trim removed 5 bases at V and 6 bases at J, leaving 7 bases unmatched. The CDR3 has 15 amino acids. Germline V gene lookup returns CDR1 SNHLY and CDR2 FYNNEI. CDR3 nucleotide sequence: TGTGCCAGCAGTACCAGGGACAGGGGGCTTGATGGCTACACCTTC. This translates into CASSTRDRGLDGYTF.

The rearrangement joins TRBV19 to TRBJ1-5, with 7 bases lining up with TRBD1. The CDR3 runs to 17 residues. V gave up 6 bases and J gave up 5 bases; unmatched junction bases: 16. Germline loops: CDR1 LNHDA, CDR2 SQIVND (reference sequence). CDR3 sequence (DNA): TGTGCCAGTAGGCAGATTGGTGCGACAGGGAGTCATCAGCCCCAGCATTTT. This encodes CASRQIGATGSHQPQHF.

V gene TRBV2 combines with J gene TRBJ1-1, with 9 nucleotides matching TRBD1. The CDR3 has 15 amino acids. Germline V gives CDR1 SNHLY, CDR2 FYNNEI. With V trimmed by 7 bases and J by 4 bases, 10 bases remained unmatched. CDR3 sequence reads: CASTRSGQGRTEAFF. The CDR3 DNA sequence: TGTGCCAGCACCCGATCCGGACAGGGGCGCACTGAAGCTTTCTTT.

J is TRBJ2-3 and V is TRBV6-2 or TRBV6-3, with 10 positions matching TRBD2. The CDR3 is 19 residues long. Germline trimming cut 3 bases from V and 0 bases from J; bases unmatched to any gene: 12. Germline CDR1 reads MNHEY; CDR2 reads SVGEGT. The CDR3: CASSYRTSGIEPSTDTQYF. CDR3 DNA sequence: TGTGCCAGCAGTTATCGCACTAGCGGGATTGAACCTAGCACAGATACGCAGTATTTT.